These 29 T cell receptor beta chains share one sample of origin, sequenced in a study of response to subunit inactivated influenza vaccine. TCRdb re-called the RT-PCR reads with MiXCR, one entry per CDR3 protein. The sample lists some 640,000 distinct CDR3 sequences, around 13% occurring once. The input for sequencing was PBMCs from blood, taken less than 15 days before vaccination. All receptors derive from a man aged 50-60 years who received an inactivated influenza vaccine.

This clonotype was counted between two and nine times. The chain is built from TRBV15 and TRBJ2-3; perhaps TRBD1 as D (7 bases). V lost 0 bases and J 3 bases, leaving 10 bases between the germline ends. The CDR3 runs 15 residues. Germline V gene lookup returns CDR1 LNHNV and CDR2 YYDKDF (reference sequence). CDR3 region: CATSRDPGGTDTQYF. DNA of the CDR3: TGTGCCACCAGCAGAGATCCAGGGGGGACAGATACGCAGTATTTT.

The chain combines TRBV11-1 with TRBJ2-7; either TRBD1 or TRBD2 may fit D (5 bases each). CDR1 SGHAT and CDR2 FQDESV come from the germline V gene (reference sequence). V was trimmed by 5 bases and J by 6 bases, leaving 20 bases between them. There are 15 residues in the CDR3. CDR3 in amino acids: CASSRRGDPRTEQYF. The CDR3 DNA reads TGTGCCAGCAGCAGAAGGGGAGATCCCCGTACCGAGCAGTACTTC.

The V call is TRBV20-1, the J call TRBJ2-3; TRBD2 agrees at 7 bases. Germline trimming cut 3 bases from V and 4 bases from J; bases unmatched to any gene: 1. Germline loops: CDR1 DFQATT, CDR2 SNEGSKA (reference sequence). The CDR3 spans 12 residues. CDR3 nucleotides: TGCAGTGCTAGCCGGGGGGCAGATACGCAGTATTTT. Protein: CSASRGADTQYF.

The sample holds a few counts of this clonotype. CDR3 in DNA: TGTGCCAGCAGAACCGGGACTAGCGTGGCTGAGACCCAGTACTTC. Encoded protein: CASRTGTSVAETQYF. The chain is built from TRBV2 and TRBJ2-5; the match to TRBD2 covers 10 bases. V lost 6 bases and J lost 5; bases outside the gene matches: 9. Germline lookup yields CDR1 SNHLY and CDR2 FYNNEI. CDR3 length: 15 amino acids.

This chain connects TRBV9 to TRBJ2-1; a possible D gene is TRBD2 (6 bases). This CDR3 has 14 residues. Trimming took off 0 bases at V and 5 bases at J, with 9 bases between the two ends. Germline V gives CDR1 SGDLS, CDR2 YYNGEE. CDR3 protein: CASSVDAGHNEQFF. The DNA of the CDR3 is TGTGCCAGCAGCGTAGATGCGGGACACAATGAGCAGTTCTTC. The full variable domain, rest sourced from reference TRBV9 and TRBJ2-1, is DSGVTQTPKHLITATGQRVTLRCSPRSGDLSVYWYQQSLDQGLQFLIQYYNGEERAKGNILERFSAQQFPDLHSELNLSSLELGDSALYFCASSVDAGHNEQFFGPGTRLTVL.

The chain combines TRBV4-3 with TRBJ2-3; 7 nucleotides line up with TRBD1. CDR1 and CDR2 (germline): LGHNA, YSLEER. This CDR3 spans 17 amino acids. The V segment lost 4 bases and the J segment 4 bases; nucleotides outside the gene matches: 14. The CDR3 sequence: CASSPMGYRGRADTQYF. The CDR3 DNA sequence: TGCGCCAGCAGCCCCATGGGATACAGGGGAAGGGCAGATACGCAGTATTTT.

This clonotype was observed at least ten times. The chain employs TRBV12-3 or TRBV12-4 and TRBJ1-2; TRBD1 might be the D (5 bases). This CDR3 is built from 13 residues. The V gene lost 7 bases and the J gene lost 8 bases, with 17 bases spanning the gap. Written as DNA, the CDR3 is TGTGCCAGCACTTATTCAGGGCCGTACGGCTACACCTTC. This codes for CASTYSGPYGYTF.

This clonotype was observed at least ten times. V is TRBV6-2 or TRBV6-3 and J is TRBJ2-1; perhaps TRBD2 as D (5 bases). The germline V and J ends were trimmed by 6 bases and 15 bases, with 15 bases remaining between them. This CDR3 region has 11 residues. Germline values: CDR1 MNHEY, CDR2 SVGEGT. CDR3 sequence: CASRTLGVRFF. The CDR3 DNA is TGTGCCAGCAGAACCTTGGGAGTCAGGTTCTTC.

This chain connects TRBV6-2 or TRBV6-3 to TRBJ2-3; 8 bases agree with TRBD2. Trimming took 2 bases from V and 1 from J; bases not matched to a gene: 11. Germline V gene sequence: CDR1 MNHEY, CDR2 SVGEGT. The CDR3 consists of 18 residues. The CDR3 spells CASSYPLGLAHRTDTQYF. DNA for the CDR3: TGTGCCAGCAGTTACCCACTTGGACTAGCCCACCGCACAGATACGCAGTATTTT.

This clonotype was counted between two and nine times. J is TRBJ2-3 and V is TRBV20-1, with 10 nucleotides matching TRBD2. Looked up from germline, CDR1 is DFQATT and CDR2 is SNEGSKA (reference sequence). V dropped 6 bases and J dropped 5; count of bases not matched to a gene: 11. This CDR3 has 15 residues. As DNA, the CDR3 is TGCAGTGCCCACGCTAGCGGGAGTTTTAGAGATACGCAGTATTTT. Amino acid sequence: CSAHASGSFRDTQYF.

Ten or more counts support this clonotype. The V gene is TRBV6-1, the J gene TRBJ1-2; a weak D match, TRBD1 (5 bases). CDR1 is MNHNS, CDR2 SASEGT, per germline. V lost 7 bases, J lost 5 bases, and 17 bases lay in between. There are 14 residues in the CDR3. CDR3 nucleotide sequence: TGTGCCAGCAACCCAACGGGGACGACTTATGGCTACACCTTC. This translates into CASNPTGTTYGYTF.

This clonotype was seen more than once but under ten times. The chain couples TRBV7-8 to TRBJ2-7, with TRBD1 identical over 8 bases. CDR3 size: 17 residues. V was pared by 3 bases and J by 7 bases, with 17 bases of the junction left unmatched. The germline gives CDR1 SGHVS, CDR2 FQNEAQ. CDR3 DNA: TGTGCCAGCAGCTTTGTTACGGCTCCCCAGGGGGCGAAGGAGCAGTACTTC. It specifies CASSFVTAPQGAKEQYF.

The CDR3 sequence is CASSLALTGGLYEQYF. CDR3 DNA: TGTGCCAGCAGTTTAGCGCTGACGGGGGGATTATACGAGCAGTACTTC. V is TRBV12-3 or TRBV12-4 and J is TRBJ2-7; 7 bases align to TRBD2. The CDR3 runs 16 residues. V trimming: 0 bases; J trimming: 4 bases; junction bases outside the gene matches: 9.

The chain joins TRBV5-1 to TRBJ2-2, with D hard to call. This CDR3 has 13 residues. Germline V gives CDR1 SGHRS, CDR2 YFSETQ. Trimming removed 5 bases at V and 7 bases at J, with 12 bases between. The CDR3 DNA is TGCGCCAGCAGGCAACAGACGGGCGGGGAGCTGTTTTTT. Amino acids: CASRQQTGGELFF.

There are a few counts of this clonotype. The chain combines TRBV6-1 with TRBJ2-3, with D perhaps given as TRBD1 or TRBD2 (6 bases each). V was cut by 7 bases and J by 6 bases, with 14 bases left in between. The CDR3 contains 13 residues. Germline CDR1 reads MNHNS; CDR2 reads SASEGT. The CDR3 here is CASMGAGRDTQYF. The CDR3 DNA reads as TGTGCCAGCATGGGGGCGGGGAGGGATACGCAGTATTTT.

The CDR3: CASSVGGRTSGGPAVTDTQYF. DNA of the CDR3: TGTGCCAGCAGCGTAGGGGGGAGGACTAGCGGGGGGCCCGCTGTCACAGATACGCAGTATTTT. The chain has TRBV9 and TRBJ2-3, with 14 bases aligning to TRBD2. The V segment lost 0 bases and the J segment 2 bases; nucleotides outside the gene matches: 14. This CDR3 has 21 residues. Germline assignment: CDR1 SGDLS and CDR2 YYNGEE.

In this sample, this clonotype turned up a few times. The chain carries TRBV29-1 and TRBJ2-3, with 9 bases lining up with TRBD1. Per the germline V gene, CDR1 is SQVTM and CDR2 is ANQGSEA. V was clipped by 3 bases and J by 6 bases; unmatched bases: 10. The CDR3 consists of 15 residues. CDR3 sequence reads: CSVELRDRAPDTQYF. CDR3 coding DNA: TGCAGCGTTGAGTTGAGGGACAGGGCCCCTGATACGCAGTATTTT.

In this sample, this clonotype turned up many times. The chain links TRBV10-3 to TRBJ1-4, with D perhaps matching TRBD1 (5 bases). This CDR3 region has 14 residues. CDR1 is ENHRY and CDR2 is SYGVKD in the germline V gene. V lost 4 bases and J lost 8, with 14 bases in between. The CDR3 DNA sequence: TGTGCCATCAGTGCAGGGAGGGATGGGGAAAAACTGTTTTTT. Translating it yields CAISAGRDGEKLFF.

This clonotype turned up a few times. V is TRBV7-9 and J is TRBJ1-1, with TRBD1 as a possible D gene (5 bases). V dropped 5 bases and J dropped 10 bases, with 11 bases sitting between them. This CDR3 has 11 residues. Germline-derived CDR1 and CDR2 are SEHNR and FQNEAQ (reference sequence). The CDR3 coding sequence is TGTGCCAGCAGCAGGGGTGCTCCAGCTTTCTTT. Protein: CASSRGAPAFF.

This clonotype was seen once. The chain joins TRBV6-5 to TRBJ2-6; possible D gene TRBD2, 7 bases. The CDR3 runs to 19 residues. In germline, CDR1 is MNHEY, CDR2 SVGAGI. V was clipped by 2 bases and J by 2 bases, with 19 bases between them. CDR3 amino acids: CASSYRLLPGGPGANVLTF. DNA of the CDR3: TGTGCCAGCAGTTACCGGCTCCTCCCGGGGGGCCCTGGGGCCAACGTCCTGACTTTC.

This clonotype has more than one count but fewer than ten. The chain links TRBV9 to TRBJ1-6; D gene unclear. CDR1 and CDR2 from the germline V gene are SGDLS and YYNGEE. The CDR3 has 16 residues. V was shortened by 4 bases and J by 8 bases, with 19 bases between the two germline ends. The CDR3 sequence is CASSPPTGAVDSPLHF. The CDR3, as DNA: TGTGCCAGCAGCCCCCCCACGGGAGCAGTCGATTCACCCCTCCACTTT.

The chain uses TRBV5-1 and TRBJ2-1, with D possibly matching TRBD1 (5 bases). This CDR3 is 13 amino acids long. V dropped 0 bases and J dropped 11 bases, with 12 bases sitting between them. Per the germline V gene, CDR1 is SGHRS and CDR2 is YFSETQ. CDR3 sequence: CASSLAAGAQQFF. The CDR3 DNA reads TGCGCCAGCAGCTTGGCAGCTGGGGCACAGCAGTTCTTC.

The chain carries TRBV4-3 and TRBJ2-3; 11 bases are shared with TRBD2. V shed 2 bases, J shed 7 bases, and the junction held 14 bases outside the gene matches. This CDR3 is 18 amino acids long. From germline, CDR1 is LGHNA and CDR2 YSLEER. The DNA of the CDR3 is TGCGCCAGCAGCCAAAATCTAGCAGCTAGCGGGGGGCCTAATACGCAGTATTTT. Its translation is CASSQNLAASGGPNTQYF.

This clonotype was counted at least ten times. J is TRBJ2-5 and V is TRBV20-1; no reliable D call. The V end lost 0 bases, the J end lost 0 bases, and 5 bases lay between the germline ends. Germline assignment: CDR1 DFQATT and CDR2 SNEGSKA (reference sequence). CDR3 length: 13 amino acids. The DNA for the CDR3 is TGCAGTGCTAGAGACCCGTACCAAGAGACCCAGTACTTC. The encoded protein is CSARDPYQETQYF.

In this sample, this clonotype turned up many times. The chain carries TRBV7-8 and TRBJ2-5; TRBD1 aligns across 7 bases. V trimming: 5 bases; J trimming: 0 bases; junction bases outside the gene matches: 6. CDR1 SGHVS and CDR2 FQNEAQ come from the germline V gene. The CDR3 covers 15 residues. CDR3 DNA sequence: TGTGCCAGCAGCATGCAACAGGGGTACCAAGAGACCCAGTACTTC. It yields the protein CASSMQQGYQETQYF.

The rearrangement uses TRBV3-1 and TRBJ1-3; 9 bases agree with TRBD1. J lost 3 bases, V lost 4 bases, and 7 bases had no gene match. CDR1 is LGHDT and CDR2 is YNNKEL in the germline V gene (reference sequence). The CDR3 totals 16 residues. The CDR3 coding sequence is TGTGCCAGCAGCCGACGGACAGGGGCAGATGGAAACACCATATATTTT. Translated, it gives CASSRRTGADGNTIYF.

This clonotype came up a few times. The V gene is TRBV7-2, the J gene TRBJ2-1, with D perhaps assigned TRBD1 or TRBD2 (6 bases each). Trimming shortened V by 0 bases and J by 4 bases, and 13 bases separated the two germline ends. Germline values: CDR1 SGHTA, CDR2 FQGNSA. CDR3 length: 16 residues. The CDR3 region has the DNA TGTGCCAGCAGCTTAGCAGTTACAGGGAGGTACAATGAGCAGTTCTTC. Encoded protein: CASSLAVTGRYNEQFF.

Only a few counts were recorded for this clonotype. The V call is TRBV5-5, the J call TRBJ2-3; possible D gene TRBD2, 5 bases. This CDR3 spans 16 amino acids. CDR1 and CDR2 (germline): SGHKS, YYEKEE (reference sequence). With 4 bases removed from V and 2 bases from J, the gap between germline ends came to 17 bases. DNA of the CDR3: TGTGCCAGCAGCCGGATCGGGGATGGGAACACAGATACGCAGTATTTT. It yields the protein CASSRIGDGNTDTQYF.

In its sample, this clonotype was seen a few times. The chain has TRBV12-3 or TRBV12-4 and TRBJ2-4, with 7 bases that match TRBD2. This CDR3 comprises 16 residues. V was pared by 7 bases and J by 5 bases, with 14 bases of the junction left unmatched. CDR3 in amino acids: CASMPRSGGYENIQYF. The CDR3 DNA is TGTGCCAGCATGCCGCGTTCGGGGGGATACGAAAACATTCAGTACTTC.